This entry lists 13 T cell receptor beta chains sequenced from one sample in a study of blood T cell repertoires in COVID-19. Repertoires were generated with immunoSEQ multiplex PCR, while TCRdb's copy carries only in-frame clones and drops some. The sample has about 130,000 clones, about four fifths seen once. What was sequenced was peripheral blood. Receptors were obtained from a woman aged 60-75 years with acute or convalescent COVID-19.

This clone was observed a single time. The CDR3 loop reads CASGTGNLSPLHF. The DNA for the CDR3 is TGTGCCAGCGGGACAGGAAACCTTTCACCCCTCCACTTT. This sequence joins TRBV2 and TRBJ1-6, with 8 bases matching TRBD1. V trimming: 8 bases; J trimming: 9 bases; junction bases outside the gene matches: 6. Germline CDR1 reads SNHLY; CDR2 reads FYNNEI. CDR3 length: 13 amino acids.

V and J are TRBV6-5 and TRBJ1-2; D gene ambiguous. The CDR3 has 14 residues. V was trimmed by 2 bases and J by 2 bases, leaving 9 bases between them. Germline CDR1 MNHEY, CDR2 SVGAGI. CDR3 region: CASSYTRRNYGYTF. In DNA, the CDR3 is TGTGCCAGCAGTTACACCCGCAGAAACTATGGCTACACCTTC.

The genes are TRBV13 and TRBJ1-2; weak D call: TRBD1 (6 bases). The CDR3 covers 12 residues. Trimming took 4 bases from V and 5 from J, leaving 8 bases between them. The V gene's germline CDR1 is PRHDT and CDR2 FYEKMQ (reference sequence). DNA of the CDR3: TGTGCCAGCAGCTCCCAGGGGTATGGCTACACCTTC. Its protein is CASSSQGYGYTF.

This clone has a single count. The chain employs TRBV6-5 and TRBJ1-1; D ambiguous. V was shortened by 6 bases and J by 0 bases, with 14 bases between the two germline ends. CDR3 size: 15 residues. The germline CDR1 and CDR2 sequences are MNHEY and SVGAGI. The CDR3 loop is CASSVTLTMNTEAFF. The CDR3 region has the DNA TGTGCCAGCAGCGTGACGCTTACTATGAACACTGAAGCTTTCTTT.

The rearrangement joins TRBV2 to TRBJ1-1, with TRBD1 matching over 7 bases. The V and J ends lost 7 bases and 4 bases, in that order; junction bases with no gene match: 9. Germline V gives CDR1 SNHLY, CDR2 FYNNEI. The CDR3 has 14 amino acids. Here the CDR3 DNA reads TGTGCCAGCACCCCCGAAAGGGGGCTCACTGAAGCTTTCTTT. Amino acid sequence: CASTPERGLTEAFF.

This clone was observed a single time. This chain links TRBV30 with TRBJ2-6; 7 nucleotides agree with TRBD1. The CDR3 is 16 amino acids. After removal of 5 bases from V and 0 bases from J, the junction contained 7 bases not matched to a gene. Germline V gives CDR1 GTSNPN, CDR2 SVGIG (reference sequence). The CDR3 coding sequence is TGTGCCTGGCGACAGGGCACCCACTCTGGGGCCAACGTCCTGACTTTC. Its translation: CAWRQGTHSGANVLTF.

This clone was detected a few times. This chain joins TRBV11-2 and TRBJ1-6; TRBD1 is a possible D gene (6 bases). Germline-derived CDR1 and CDR2 are SGHAT and FQNNGV. V lost 5 bases and J lost 8, with 22 bases in between. This CDR3 spans 17 amino acids. CDR3 protein: CASSAGNKQGRDSPLHF. CDR3 nucleotide sequence: TGTGCCAGCAGCGCCGGAAATAAACAGGGTCGTGATTCACCCCTCCACTTT. Full variable domain (outside the CDR3, taken from reference TRBV11-2 and TRBJ1-6): EAGVAQSPRYKIIEKRQSVAFWCNPISGHATLYWYQQILGQGPKLLIQFQNNGVVDDSQLPKDRFSAERLKGVDSTLKIQPAKLEDSAVYLCASSAGNKQGRDSPLHFGNGTRLTVT.

The rearrangement joins TRBV7-3 to TRBJ2-3; no reliable D call. V lost 3 bases and J 5 bases, leaving 9 bases between the germline ends. This CDR3 has 13 residues. Germline loops: CDR1 SGHTA, CDR2 FQGTGA. In DNA form, the CDR3 reads TGTGCCAGCAGCTTCGGGTTCGAAGATACGCAGTATTTT. It yields the protein CASSFGFEDTQYF.

This chain joins TRBV19 and TRBJ1-2; D not resolved. Germline CDR1 is LNHDA and CDR2 is SQIVND (reference sequence). This CDR3 spans 15 amino acids. The germline V and J ends were trimmed by 0 bases and 2 bases, with 10 bases remaining between them. As DNA, the CDR3 is TGTGCCAGTAGTATAGATGAGGCCGAGAACTATGGCTACACCTTC. Translated: CASSIDEAENYGYTF.

The chain uses TRBV5-1 and TRBJ1-6, with TRBD1 matching over 8 bases. The germline gives CDR1 SGHRS, CDR2 YFSETQ. CDR3 length: 14 residues. The V segment lost 4 bases and the J segment 12 bases; nucleotides outside the gene matches: 9. CDR3 coding DNA: TGCGCCAGCAGCACCGGACAGGGCCGGGAACCCCTCCACTTT. Its translation is CASSTGQGREPLHF.

J is TRBJ1-1 and V is TRBV29-1; D gene uncertain. The germline V gene encodes CDR1 SQVTM and CDR2 ANQGSEA. The CDR3 has 13 residues. Deletions cut 6 bases from V and 0 bases from J, with 11 bases between. DNA of the CDR3: TGCAGCGTAAGAGGGAATATGAACACTGAAGCTTTCTTT. Protein product: CSVRGNMNTEAFF. Complete variable domain (other parts from reference TRBV29-1 and TRBJ1-1): SAVISQKPSRDICQRGTSLTIQCQVDSQVTMMFWYRQQPGQSLTLIATANQGSEATYESGFVIDKFPISRPNLTFSTLTVSNMSPEDSSIYLCSVRGNMNTEAFFGQGTRLTVV.

CDR3 sequence reads: CASSTTGATNSPLHF. Here the CDR3 DNA reads TGTGCCAGTAGTACAACAGGGGCAACAAATTCACCCCTCCACTTT. V and J are TRBV19 and TRBJ1-6; 7 positions agree with TRBD1. The J segment lost 7 bases and the V segment lost 4 bases, leaving 7 bases of the junction unmatched. The CDR3 has 15 residues. Germline lookup yields CDR1 LNHDA and CDR2 SQIVND (reference sequence).

This clone was counted between two and nine times. The chain is built from TRBV27 and TRBJ1-5, with unresolved D. Trimming took off 2 bases at V and 0 bases at J, with 11 bases between the two ends. The CDR3 covers 16 residues. Germline V gives CDR1 MNHEY, CDR2 SMNVEV (reference sequence). In nucleotides, the CDR3 is TGTGCCAGCAGTTTAAATAGCGCGGCTAGCAATCAGCCCCAGCATTTT. Translation: CASSLNSAASNQPQHF.